This T cell receptor (beta chain) was observed in a study of shared clonotypes between healthy human individuals. Study results and caveats: Clonotype sharing across donors was expected to vary with sequencing depth.

Donors, healthy HIV-negative adults, lacked recent acute infections or vaccinations. Regarding this clone: Its target is unknown.

V was clipped by 3 bases and J by 6 bases; unmatched bases: 6. The CDR3 has 16 amino acids. Germline CDR1 MGHRA, CDR2 YSYEKL. Sequencing used immunoSEQ multiplex PCR; TCRdb keeps in-frame clones, though not all of them. The repertoire has under 2.5 million clones, around 93% of them found once; the top ten carry 0.37%. The sequence derives from a man between 18 and 35 years old in good health. Some clones in this sample may be carry-over from other donors' samples. The rearrangement links TRBV4-1 to TRBJ1-4; 11 bases align to TRBD1. Specimen: naive CD4+ T cells from PBMCs. The sample's subset: CD45RA+ positively selected. The CDR3 DNA sequence: TGCGCCAGCAGCCAGCGGACAGGGGGCGGTTATGAAAAACTGTTTTTT. Translation: CASSQRTGGGYEKLFF.